This T cell receptor beta chain was captured by sequencing in a study of control samples from healthy donors and cancer patients. The CDR3 contains 14 residues. In germline, CDR1 is MNHEY, CDR2 SVGAGI. Trimming pared 6 bases from V and 1 base from J, leaving 12 bases between. The data were produced by immunoSEQ multiplex PCR, yet TCRdb's version contains in-frame clones alone and is incomplete. The data contain under 200,000 clones, just under 95% of them singletons. This clonotype was obtained from a woman aged 40 to 55 in good health. The sample consisted of blood. The gene calls are TRBV6-5 and TRBJ1-1, with a weak D call TRBD1 (5 bases). CDR3 nucleotides: TGTGCCAGCAGGCTACTGGGACCGAACACTGAAGCTTTCTTT. It is translated as CASRLLGPNTEAFF.